These 9 T cell receptor beta chains were all obtained from the same sample, sequenced in a study of blood T cells in healthy people across ages. A second PCR, run for about 7 to 11 cycles, used a sample-barcoded 5' primer plus a J-beta primer mix. TCRdb ran MiXCR on the 5' RACE reads and lists one entry per CDR3 protein. The data show hundreds of thousands of distinct CDR3 sequences, approximately 25% seen once. This sample was shared with a second study, whose subject was T cells of mothers and their children.

The specimen was blood. The receptors here all came from a boy younger than 18 in good health.

This clonotype was seen a few times. V usage is TRBV7-9 and J usage is TRBJ2-5, with 7 bases that match TRBD2. CDR1 and CDR2 from the germline V gene are SEHNR and FQNEAQ (reference sequence). V lost 1 base, J lost 0 bases, and 8 bases stayed unmatched. The CDR3 is made up of 17 amino acids. CDR3 sequence reads: CASSLGPLAIDQETQYF. DNA for the CDR3: TGTGCCAGCAGCTTAGGACCACTAGCGATCGACCAAGAGACCCAGTACTTC.

J is TRBJ1-2 and V is TRBV12-3 or TRBV12-4; D is uncertain. Trimming removed 6 bases from V and 3 bases from J, with 17 bases in between. The CDR3 extends over 15 amino acids. In nucleotides, the CDR3 is TGTGCCAGCAGCAAGCGGACCCAGCTGTACTATGGCTACACCTTC. Translation gives CASSKRTQLYYGYTF.

This clonotype appeared a few times. The chain carries TRBV6-5 and TRBJ1-5; tentative D call: TRBD1 (5 bases). This CDR3 region has 15 residues. Germline values: CDR1 MNHEY, CDR2 SVGAGI. With 4 bases removed from V and 11 bases from J, the gap between germline ends came to 21 bases. CDR3 in DNA: TGTGCCAGCAGTTGCTCGGGCGGGCCTTCGGGGGCCCAGCATTTT. Its translation: CASSCSGGPSGAQHF.

This clonotype was picked up a small number of times. This chain joins TRBV6-2 or TRBV6-3 and TRBJ1-2; D unclear. CDR1 is MNHEY, CDR2 SVGEGT, per germline. V lost 0 bases and J 6 bases, leaving 11 bases between the germline ends. The CDR3 contains 14 residues. The CDR3: CASSYSSVMDGYTF. The CDR3 nucleotides read TGTGCCAGCAGTTACTCGAGCGTCATGGATGGCTACACCTTC.

This clonotype was recorded a few times. The rearrangement uses TRBV12-3 or TRBV12-4 and TRBJ1-3; 7 positions agree with TRBD1. The CDR3 loop spans 14 amino acids. Trimming took 6 bases from V and 1 from J; bases not matched to a gene: 3. The CDR3 DNA follows: TGTGCCAGCAGAACGACAGGGTCTGGAAACACCATATATTTT. This translates into CASRTTGSGNTIYF.

The chain couples TRBV27 to TRBJ2-7; 10 bases are a match to TRBD2. The CDR3 has 15 amino acids. Unmatched junction bases numbered 8, after V lost 3 bases and J lost 6 bases. Germline values: CDR1 MNHEY, CDR2 SMNVEV (reference sequence). The CDR3 loop reads CASSLLAGASIEQYF. DNA of the CDR3: TGTGCCAGCAGTTTGCTAGCGGGAGCGTCCATCGAGCAGTACTTC.

The chain couples TRBV6-6 to TRBJ2-7; D might be TRBD2 (5 bases). The CDR3 loop spans 12 amino acids. The germline V and J ends were trimmed by 10 bases and 6 bases, with 16 bases remaining between them. Germline-derived CDR1 and CDR2 are MNHNY and SVGAGI (reference sequence). The chain's CDR3 is CATTDLRGEQYF. The CDR3 nucleotides are TGTGCCACCACGGACCTCCGGGGCGAGCAGTACTTC.

This clonotype was picked up a small number of times. The V gene is TRBV10-3, the J gene TRBJ2-7; D may correspond to TRBD1 or TRBD2 (5 bases each). The germline gives CDR1 ENHRY, CDR2 SYGVKD. V dropped 8 bases and J dropped 3 bases, with 14 bases sitting between them. The CDR3 spans 13 residues. Written as DNA, the CDR3 is TGTGCCATCTCTCGGGGCAGTAACTACGAGCAGTACTTC. The encoded protein is CAISRGSNYEQYF.

The gene calls are TRBV20-1 and TRBJ2-1; 8 nucleotides agree with TRBD2. Germline trimming cut 4 bases from V and 5 bases from J; bases unmatched to any gene: 10. CDR3 length equals 15 residues. Germline values: CDR1 DFQATT, CDR2 SNEGSKA (reference sequence). The CDR3 is CSANNLGGADNEQFF. The CDR3 DNA is TGCAGTGCTAATAATCTCGGGGGGGCCGACAATGAGCAGTTCTTC.